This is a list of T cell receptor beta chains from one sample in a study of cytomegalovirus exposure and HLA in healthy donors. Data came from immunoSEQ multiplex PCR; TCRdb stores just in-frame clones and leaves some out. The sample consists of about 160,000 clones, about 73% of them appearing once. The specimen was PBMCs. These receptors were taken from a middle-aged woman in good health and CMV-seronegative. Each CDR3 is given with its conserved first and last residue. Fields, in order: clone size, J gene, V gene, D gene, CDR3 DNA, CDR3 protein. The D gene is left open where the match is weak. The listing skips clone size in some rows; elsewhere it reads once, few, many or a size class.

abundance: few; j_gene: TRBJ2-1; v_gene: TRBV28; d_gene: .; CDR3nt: TGTGCCAGCAGTTTACCCGGACAGCCTTACAATGAGCAGTTCTTC; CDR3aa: CASSLPGQPYNEQFF
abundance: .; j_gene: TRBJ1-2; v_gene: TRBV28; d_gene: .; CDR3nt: TGTGCCAGCAGTTTATCGCAGTATGGCTACACCTTC; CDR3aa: CASSLSQYGYTF
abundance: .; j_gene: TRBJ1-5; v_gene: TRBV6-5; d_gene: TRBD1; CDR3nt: TGTGCCAGCAGCCGGACAGGGGGCAATCAGCCCCAGCATTTT; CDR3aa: CASSRTGGNQPQHF
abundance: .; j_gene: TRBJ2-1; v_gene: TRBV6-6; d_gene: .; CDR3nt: TGTGCCAGCAGTCCCTCGGGTCCTCAGGAGCAGTTCTTC; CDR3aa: CASSPSGPQEQFF
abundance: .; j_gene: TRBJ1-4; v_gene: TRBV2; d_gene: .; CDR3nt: TGTGCCAGCAACCGGGGAGGGCCTAATGAAAAACTGTTTTTT; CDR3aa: CASNRGGPNEKLFF
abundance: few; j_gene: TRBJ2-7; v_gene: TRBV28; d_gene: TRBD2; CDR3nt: TGTGCCAGCAGTCCTATGGGCGGGGGGTACCTGCAGTACTTC; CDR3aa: CASSPMGGGYLQYF
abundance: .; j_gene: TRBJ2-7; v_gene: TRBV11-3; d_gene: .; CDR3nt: TGTGCCAGCAGCTTGGACAGCTCCTACGAGCAGTACTTC; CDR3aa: CASSLDSSYEQYF
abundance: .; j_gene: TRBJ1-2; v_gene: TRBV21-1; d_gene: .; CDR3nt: TGTGCCAGCCAGGACAGGGCGGGATACACCTTC; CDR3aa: CASQDRAGYTF
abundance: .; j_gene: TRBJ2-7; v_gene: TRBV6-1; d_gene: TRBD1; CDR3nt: TGTGCCAGCAGTGAGAGGACAGGGAGCTCCTACGAGCAGTACTTC; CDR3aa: CASSERTGSSYEQYF
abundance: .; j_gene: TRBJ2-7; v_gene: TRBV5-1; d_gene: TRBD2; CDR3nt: TGCGCCAGCAGCTCTACTAGCGGGCTCTACGAGCAGTACTTC; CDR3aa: CASSSTSGLYEQYF
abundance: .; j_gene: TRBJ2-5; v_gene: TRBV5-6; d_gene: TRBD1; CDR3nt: TGTGCCAGCAGCGTCCCCTTCGGGACAGAGACCCAAGAGACCCAGTACTTC; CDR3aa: CASSVPFGTETQETQYF
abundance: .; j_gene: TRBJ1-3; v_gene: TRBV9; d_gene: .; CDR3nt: TGTGCCAGCCAAAAAGACACCTCCTCTGGAAACACCATATATTTT; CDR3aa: CASQKDTSSGNTIYF
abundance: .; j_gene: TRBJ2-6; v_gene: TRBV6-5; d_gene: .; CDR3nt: TGTGCCAGCAGTCTTACGGGTTCTGGGGCCAACGTCCTGACTTTC; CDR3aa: CASSLTGSGANVLTF
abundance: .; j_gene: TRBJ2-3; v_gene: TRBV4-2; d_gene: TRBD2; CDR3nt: TGTGCCAGCAGCCAAGATCCTACAAAAACGGGACTAGCGGGGGGTACACCAGACACAGATACGCAGTATTTT; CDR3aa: CASSQDPTKTGLAGGTPDTDTQYF
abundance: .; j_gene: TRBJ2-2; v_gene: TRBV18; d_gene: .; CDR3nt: TGTGCCAGCCTTGGGCCGGGGGAAACCGGGGAGCTGTTTTTT; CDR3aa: CASLGPGETGELFF
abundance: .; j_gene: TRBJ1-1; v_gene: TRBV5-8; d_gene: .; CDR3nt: TGTGCCAGCAGCTTGGCATCGGGGGGTGGTGGGACAATCCCTGAAGCTTTCTTT; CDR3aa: CASSLASGGGGTIPEAFF
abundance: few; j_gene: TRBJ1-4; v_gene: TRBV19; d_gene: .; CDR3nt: TGTGCCAGCAGTGGACAGCGAGAAAAACTGTTTTTT; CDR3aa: CASSGQREKLFF
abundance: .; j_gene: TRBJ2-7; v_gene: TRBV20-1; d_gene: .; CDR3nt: TGCAGTGCTCCGCGGGGATACGAGCAGTACTTC; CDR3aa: CSAPRGYEQYF
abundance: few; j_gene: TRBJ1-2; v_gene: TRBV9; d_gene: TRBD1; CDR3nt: TGTGCCAGCAGCGTAGCTTTTGGACAGGCTGGGGGCTACACCTTC; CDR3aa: CASSVAFGQAGGYTF
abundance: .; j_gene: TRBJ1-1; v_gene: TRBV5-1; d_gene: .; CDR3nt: TGCGCCAGCAGCCTAGGGGTGGGCGCTGAAGCTTTCTTT; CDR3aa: CASSLGVGAEAFF
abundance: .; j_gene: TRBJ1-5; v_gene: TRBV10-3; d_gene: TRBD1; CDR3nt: TGTGCCATCAGTGAGCGGGGGACAGGGAGAAATCAGCCCCAGCATTTT; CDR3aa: CAISERGTGRNQPQHF
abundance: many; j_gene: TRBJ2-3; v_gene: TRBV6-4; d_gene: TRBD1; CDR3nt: TGTGCCAGCAGTGAAGGCCAGGGGGACACAGATACGCAGTATTTT; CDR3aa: CASSEGQGDTDTQYF
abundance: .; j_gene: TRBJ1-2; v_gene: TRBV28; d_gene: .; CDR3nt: TGTGCCAGCAGTTTAGCTCGGTATGGCTACACCTTC; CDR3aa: CASSLARYGYTF
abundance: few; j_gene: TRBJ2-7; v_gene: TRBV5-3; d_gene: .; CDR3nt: TGTGCCAGAAGCTTGGTGCGGGACTACGAGCAGTACTTC; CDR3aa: CARSLVRDYEQYF
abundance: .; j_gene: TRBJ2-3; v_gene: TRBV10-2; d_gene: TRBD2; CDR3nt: TGCGCCAGCAGTGAGTCTTCGGGGGGGGGCGCAGATACGCAGTATTTT; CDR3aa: CASSESSGGGADTQYF
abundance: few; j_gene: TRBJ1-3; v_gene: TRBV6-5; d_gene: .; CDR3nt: TGTGCCAGCAGTTACTCAGGGGACTCTGGAAACACCATATATTTT; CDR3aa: CASSYSGDSGNTIYF
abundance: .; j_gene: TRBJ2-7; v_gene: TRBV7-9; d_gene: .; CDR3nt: TGTGCCAGCAGCTTAGGTTTTCGGGGGAAGCCATACGAGCAGTACTTC; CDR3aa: CASSLGFRGKPYEQYF
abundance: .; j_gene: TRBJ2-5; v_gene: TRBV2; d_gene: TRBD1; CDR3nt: TGTGCCAGCAGTGAAGCTTGGGGGACAGGACAAGAGACCCAGTACTTC; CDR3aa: CASSEAWGTGQETQYF
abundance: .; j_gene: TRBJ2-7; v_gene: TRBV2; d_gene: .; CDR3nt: TGTGCCAGCAGTTGGTCCAGGGTCAATTCAAACGAGCAGTACTTC; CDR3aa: CASSWSRVNSNEQYF
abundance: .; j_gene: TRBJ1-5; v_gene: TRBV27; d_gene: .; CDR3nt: TGTGCCAGCAGTTTCGGCGCAGGGAGGAATCAGCCCCAGCATTTT; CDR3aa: CASSFGAGRNQPQHF
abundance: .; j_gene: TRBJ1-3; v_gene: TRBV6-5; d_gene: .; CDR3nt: TGTGCCAGCAGGACACAGGGCTCTGGAAACACCATATATTTT; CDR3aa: CASRTQGSGNTIYF
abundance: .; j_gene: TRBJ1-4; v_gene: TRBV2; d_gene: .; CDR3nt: TGTGCCAGCAGTGCCAGCGGTGCCCATGAAAAACTGTTTTTT; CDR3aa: CASSASGAHEKLFF
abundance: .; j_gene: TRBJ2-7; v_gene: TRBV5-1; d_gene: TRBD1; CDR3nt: TGCGCCAGCAGCTTGAAATCGGGGACAGGGGACTACGAGCAGTACTTC; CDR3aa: CASSLKSGTGDYEQYF
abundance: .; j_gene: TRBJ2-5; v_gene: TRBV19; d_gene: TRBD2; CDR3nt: TGTGCCAGTAGTATTCAACCCGGGGCCGGGGGGAAAGAGACCCAGTACTTC; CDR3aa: CASSIQPGAGGKETQYF
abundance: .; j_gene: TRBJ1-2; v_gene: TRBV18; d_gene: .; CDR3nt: TGTGCCAGCTCACCACCAACAGCCCAGTGGAGCTACACCTTC; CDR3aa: CASSPPTAQWSYTF
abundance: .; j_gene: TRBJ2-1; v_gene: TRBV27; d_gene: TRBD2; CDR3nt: TGTGCCAGCAGGTTGTTTAGCGGGGCAAGTTACAATGAGCAGTTCTTC; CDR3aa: CASRLFSGASYNEQFF
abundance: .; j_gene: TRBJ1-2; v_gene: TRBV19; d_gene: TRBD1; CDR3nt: TGTGCCAGTATGGGGACAGGGTACTATGGCTACACCTTC; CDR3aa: CASMGTGYYGYTF
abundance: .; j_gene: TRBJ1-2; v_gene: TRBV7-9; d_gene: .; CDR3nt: TGTTCCAGCAGCCCTCAGGGAAACTATGGCTACACCTTC; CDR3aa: CSSSPQGNYGYTF
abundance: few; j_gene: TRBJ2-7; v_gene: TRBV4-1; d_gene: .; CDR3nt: TGCGCCAGCAGCCCGGGGTACCGACGGGAGCAGTACTTC; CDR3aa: CASSPGYRREQYF
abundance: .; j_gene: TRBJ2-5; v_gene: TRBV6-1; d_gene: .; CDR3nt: TGTGCCAGCAGTGAACGTGGGACACCGAACTTC; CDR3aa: CASSERGTPNF
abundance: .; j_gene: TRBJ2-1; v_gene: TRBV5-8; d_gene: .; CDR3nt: TGTGCCAGCAGTCCATGGACAGCAGCCTACAATGAGCAGTTCTTC; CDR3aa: CASSPWTAAYNEQFF
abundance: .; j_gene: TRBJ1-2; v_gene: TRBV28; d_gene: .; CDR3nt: TGTGCCAGCAGGAGAACGGGACATTTCTATGGCTACACCTTC; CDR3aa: CASRRTGHFYGYTF
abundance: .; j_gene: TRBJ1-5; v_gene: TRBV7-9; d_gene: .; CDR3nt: TGTGCCAGCAGCTTGCGCATCAATCAGCCCCAGCATTTT; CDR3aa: CASSLRINQPQHF
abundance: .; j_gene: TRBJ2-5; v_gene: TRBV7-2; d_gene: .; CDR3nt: TGTGCCAGCAGCTCCCAGCCGGGGGAGACCCAGTACTTC; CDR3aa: CASSSQPGETQYF
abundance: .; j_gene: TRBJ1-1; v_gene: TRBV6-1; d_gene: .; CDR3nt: TGTGCCAGCAGTGAAACAGGGAGCACTGAAGCTTTCTTT; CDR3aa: CASSETGSTEAFF
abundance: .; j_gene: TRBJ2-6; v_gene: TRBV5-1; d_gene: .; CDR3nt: TGCGCCAGCAGAATTGGCCCGGGAGCTGGGGCCAACGTCCTGACTTTC; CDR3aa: CASRIGPGAGANVLTF
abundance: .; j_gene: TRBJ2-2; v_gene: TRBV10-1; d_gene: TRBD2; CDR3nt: TGCGCCAGCAGTGGTGTGACTAGCCCCGGGGAGCTGTTTTTT; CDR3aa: CASSGVTSPGELFF
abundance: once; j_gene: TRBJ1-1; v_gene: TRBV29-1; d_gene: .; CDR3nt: TGCAGCGTTGTACGACAGGCCCCGAACACTGAAGCTTTCTTT; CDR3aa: CSVVRQAPNTEAFF
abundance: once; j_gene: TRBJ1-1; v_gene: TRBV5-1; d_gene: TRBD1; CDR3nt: TGCGCCACCTCGGAGGGACAGGGGGCGACTGAAGCTTTCTTT; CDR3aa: CATSEGQGATEAFF
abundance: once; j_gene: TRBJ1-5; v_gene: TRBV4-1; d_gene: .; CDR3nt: TGCGCCAGCAGCCAAGGAGGTCGGCAGCCCCAGCATTTT; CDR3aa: CASSQGGRQPQHF
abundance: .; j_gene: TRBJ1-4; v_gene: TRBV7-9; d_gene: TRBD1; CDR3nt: TGTGCCAGCAGCGGACAGGAGAATGAAAAACTGTTTTTT; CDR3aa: CASSGQENEKLFF
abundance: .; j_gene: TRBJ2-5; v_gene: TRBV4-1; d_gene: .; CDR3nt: TGCGCCAGCAGCCAGGGGCCGAGCCAAGAGACCCAGTACTTC; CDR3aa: CASSQGPSQETQYF
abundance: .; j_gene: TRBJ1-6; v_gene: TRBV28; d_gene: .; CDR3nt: TGTGCCAGCAGTTTGGCCACTTCACCCCTCCACTTT; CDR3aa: CASSLATSPLHF
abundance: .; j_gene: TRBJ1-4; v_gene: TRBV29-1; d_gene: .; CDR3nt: TGCAGCGTGGCCCCCCCCAATGAAAAACTGTTTTTT; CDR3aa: CSVAPPNEKLFF
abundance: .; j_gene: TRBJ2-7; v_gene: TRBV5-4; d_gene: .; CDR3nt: TGTGCCAGCAGTAATACAGGTGGCTCCTACGAGCAGTACTTC; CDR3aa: CASSNTGGSYEQYF
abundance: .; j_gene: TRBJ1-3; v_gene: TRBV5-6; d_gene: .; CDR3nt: TGTGCCAGCAGCTCCTCAGGGAATGGGGGAAACACCATATATTTT; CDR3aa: CASSSSGNGGNTIYF
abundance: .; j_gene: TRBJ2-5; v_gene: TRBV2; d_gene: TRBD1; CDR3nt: TGTGCCAGCAGTGCCCGGGACAGGGAAGAGACCCAGTACTTC; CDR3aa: CASSARDREETQYF
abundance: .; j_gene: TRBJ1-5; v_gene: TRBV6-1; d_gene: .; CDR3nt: TGTGCCAGCAGTGCGGGCAGGGGAGCCAATCAGCCCCAGCATTTT; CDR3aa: CASSAGRGANQPQHF
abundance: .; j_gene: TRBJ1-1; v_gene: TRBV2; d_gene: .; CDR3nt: TGTGCCAGCAGTGCTGAGAGAATGAACACTGAAGCTTTCTTT; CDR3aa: CASSAERMNTEAFF